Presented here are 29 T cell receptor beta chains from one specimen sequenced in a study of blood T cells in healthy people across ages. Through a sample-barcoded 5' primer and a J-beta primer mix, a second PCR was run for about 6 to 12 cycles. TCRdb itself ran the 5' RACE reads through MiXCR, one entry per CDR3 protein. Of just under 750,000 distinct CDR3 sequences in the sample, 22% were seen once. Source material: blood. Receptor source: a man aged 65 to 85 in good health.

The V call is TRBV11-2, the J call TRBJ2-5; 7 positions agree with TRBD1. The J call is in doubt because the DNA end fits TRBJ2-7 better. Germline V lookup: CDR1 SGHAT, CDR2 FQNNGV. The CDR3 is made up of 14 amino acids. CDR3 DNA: TGTGCCAGCAGCTCGTCCGGGACAGCCTACGAGCAGTACTTC. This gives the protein CASSSSGTAYEQYF.

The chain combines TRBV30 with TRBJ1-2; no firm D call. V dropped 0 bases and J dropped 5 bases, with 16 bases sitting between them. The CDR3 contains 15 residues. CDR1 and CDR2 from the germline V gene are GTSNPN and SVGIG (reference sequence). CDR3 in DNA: TGTGCCTGGAGTGTACTAAAGGTGTCGAGGTATGGCTACACCTTC. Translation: CAWSVLKVSRYGYTF.

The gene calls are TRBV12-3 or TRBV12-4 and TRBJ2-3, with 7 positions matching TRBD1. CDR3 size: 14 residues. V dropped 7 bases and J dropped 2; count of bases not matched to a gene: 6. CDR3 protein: CASTLGQATDTQYF. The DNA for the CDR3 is TGTGCCAGCACCCTTGGACAGGCCACAGATACGCAGTATTTT.

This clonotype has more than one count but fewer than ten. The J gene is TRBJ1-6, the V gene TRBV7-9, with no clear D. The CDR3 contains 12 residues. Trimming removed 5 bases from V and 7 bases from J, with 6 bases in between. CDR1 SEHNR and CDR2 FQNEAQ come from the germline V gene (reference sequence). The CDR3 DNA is TGTGCCAGCAGCCACCCCAATTCACCCCTCCACTTT. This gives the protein CASSHPNSPLHF.

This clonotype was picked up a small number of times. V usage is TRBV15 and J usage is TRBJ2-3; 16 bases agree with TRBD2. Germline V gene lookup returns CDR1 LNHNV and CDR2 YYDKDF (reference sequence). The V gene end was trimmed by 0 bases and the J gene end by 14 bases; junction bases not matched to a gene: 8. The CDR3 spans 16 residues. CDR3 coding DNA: TGTGCCACCAGCAGAGATCGGGGGACTAGCGGGGGGGCCCTGTATTTT. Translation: CATSRDRGTSGGALYF.

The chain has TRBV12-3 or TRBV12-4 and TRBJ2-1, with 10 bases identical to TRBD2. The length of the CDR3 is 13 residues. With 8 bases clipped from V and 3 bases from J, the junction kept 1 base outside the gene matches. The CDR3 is CASGTSDYNEQFF. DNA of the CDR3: TGTGCCAGCGGGACTAGCGACTACAATGAGCAGTTCTTC.

The CDR3, as DNA: TGTGCCAGCAGTTACGGTGACAGTCAAGAGACCCAGTACTTC. Its protein product is CASSYGDSQETQYF. The V gene is TRBV6-6, the J gene TRBJ2-5, with TRBD1 as a possible D gene (5 bases). CDR1 MNHNY and CDR2 SVGAGI come from the germline V gene (reference sequence). CDR3 length: 14 residues. Trimming shortened V by 2 bases and J by 2 bases, and 9 bases separated the two germline ends.

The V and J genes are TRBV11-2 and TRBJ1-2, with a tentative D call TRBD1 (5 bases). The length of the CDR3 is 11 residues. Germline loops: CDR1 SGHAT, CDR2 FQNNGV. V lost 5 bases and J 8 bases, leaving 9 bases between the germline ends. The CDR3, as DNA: TGTGCCAGCAGCGGACAAGGAGGCTACACCTTC. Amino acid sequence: CASSGQGGYTF.

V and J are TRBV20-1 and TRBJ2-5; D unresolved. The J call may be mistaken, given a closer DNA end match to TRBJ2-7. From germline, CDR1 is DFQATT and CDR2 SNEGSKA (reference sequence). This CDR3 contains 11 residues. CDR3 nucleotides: TGCAGTACGGCCCTACCCTACGAGCAGTACTTC. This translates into CSTALPYEQYF.

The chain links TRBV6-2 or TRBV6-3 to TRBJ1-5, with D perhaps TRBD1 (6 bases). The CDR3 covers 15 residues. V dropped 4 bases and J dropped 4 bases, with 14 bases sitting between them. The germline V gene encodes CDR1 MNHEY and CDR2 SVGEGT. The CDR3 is CASSFARGRNQPQHF. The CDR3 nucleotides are TGTGCCAGCAGTTTTGCCAGGGGTAGGAATCAGCCCCAGCATTTT.

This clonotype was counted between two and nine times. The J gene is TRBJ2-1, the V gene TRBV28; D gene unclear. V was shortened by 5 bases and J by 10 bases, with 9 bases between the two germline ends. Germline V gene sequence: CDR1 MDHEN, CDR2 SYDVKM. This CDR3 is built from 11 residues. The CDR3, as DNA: TGTGCCAGCAGTATTTCGGAAGAGCAGTTCTTC. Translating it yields CASSISEEQFF.

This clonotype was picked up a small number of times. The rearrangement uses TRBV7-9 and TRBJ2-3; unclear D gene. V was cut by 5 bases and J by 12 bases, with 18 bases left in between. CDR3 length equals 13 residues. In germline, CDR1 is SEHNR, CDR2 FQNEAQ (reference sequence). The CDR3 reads CASSPSRNYSQYF. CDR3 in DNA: TGTGCCAGCAGCCCCAGCCGGAACTACAGCCAGTATTTT. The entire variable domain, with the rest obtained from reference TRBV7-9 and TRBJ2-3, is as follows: DTGVSQNPRHKITKRGQNVTFRCDPISEHNRLYWYRQTLGQGPEFLTYFQNEAQLEKSRLLSDRFSAERPKGSFSTLEIQRTEQGDSAMYLCASSPSRNYSQYFGPGTRLTVL.

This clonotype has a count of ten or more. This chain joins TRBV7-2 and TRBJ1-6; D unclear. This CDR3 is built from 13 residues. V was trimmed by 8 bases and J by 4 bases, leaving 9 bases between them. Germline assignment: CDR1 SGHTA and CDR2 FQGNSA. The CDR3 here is CASRTAYNSPLHF. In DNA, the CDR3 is TGTGCCAGCCGGACCGCATATAATTCACCCCTCCACTTT.

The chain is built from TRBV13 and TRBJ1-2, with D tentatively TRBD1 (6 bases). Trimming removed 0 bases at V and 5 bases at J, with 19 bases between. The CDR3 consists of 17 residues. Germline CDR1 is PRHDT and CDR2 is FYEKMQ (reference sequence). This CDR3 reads CASSLGGATGRKYGYTF. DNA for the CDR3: TGTGCCAGCAGCTTAGGGGGGGCCACCGGGAGAAAGTATGGCTACACCTTC.

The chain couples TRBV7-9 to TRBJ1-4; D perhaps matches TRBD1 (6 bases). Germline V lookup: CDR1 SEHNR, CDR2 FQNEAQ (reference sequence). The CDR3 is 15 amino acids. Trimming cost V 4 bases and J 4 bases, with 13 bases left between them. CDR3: CASSSEQGDNEKLFF. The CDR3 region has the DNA TGTGCCAGCAGCTCCGAACAGGGAGATAATGAAAAACTGTTTTTT. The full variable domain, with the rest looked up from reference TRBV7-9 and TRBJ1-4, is DTGVSQNPRHKITKRGQNVTFRCDPISEHNRLYWYRQTLGQGPEFLTYFQNEAQLEKSRLLSDRFSAERPKGSFSTLEIQRTEQGDSAMYLCASSSEQGDNEKLFFGSGTQLSVL.

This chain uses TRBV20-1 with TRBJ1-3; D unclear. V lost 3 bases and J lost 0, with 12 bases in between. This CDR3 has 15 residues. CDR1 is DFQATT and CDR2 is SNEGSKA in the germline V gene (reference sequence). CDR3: CSARDYRFSGNTIYF. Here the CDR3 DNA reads TGCAGTGCTAGGGATTACCGGTTCTCTGGAAACACCATATATTTT.

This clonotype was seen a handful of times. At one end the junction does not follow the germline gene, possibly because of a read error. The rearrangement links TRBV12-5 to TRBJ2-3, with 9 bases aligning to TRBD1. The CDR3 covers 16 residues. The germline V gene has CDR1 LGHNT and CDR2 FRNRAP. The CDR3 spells CASGLGTGALTGTQYF. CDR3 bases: TGTGCTAGTGGTTTGGGGACAGGGGCACTCACAGGTACGCAGTATTTT.

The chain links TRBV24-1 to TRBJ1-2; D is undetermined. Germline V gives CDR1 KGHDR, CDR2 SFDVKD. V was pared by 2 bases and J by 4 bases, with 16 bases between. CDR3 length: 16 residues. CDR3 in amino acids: CATSDSPTRRGYGYTF. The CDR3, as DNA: TGTGCCACCAGTGATTCTCCCACCCGCCGGGGCTATGGCTACACCTTC.

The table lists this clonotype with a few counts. For the CDR3, the DNA is TGTGCCAGCAGCGGTCGGGACTGTCTCTGGGAGCAGTACGTC. Its translation is CASSGRDCLWEQYV. The V gene is TRBV21-1, the J gene TRBJ2-7; the table gives TRBD2 as D, unverified against the DNA. TRBV21-1 is an annotated pseudogene. The CDR3 extends over 14 amino acids.

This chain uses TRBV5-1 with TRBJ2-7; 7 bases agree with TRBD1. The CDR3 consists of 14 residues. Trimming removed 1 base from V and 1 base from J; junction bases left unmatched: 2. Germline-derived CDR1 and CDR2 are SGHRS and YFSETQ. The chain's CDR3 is CASSLRGQSYEQYV. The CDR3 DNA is TGCGCCAGCAGCTTGAGGGGACAGTCCTACGAGCAGTACGTC.

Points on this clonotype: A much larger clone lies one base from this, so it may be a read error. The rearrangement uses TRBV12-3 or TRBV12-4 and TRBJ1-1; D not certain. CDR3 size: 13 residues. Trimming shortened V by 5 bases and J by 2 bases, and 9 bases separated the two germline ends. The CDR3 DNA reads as TGTGCCAGCAGTCCGCGGTCCAACACTGAAGCTTTCTTT. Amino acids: CASSPRSNTEAFF.

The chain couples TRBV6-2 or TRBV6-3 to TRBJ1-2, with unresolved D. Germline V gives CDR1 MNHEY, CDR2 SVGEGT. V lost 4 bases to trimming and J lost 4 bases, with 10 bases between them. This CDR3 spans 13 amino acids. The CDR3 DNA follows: TGTGCCAGCAGTTGGGGATCCCTCTATGGCTACACCTTC. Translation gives CASSWGSLYGYTF.

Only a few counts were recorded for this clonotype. CDR3: CSARATGVGANVLTF. CDR3 nucleotides: TGCAGTGCTAGGGCCACAGGGGTTGGGGCCAACGTCCTGACTTTC. This chain uses TRBV20-1 with TRBJ2-6; 7 bases are a match to TRBD1. Germline V gene data show CDR1 as DFQATT and CDR2 as SNEGSKA (reference sequence). V was clipped by 3 bases and J by 3 bases; unmatched bases: 5. This CDR3 spans 15 amino acids.

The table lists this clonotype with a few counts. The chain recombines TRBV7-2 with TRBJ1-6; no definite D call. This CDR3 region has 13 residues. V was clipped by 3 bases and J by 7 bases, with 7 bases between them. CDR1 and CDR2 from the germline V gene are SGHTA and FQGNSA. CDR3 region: CASSFQENSPLHF. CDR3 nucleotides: TGTGCCAGCAGCTTCCAAGAAAATTCACCCCTCCACTTT. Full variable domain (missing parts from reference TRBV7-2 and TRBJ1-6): GAGVSQSPSNKVTEKGKDVELRCDPISGHTALYWYRQSLGQGLEFLIYFQGNSAPDKSGLPSDRFSAERTGGSVSTLTIQRTQQEDSAVYLCASSFQENSPLHFGNGTRLTVT.

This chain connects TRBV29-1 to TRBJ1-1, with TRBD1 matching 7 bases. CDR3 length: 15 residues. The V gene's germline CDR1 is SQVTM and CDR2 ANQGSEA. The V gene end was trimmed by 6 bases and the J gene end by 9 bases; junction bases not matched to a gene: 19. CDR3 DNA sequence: TGCAGCGTCCAATCCAACCTGATCGGGACAGATAAAGCTTTCTTT. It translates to CSVQSNLIGTDKAFF.

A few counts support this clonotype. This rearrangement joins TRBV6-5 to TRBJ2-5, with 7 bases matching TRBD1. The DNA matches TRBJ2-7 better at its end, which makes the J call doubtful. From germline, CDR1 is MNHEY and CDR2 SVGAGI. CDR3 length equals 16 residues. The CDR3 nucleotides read TGTGCCAGCAGTTACGCCGACAGGGTACCTTCCTACGAGCAGTACGTC. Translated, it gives CASSYADRVPSYEQYV.

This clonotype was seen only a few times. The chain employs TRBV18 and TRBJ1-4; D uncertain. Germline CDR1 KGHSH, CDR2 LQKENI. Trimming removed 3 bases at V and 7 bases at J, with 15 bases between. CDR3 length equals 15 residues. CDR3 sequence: CASSPGQAIGEKLFF. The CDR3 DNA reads TGTGCCAGCTCACCTGGCCAGGCCATTGGTGAAAAACTGTTTTTT.

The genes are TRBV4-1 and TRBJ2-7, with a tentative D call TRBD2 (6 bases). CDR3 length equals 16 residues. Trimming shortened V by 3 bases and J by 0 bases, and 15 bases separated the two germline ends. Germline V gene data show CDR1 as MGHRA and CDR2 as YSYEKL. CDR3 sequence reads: CASSQYGGPSSYEQYV. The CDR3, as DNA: TGCGCCAGCAGCCAGTACGGGGGACCCAGCTCCTACGAGCAGTACGTC.

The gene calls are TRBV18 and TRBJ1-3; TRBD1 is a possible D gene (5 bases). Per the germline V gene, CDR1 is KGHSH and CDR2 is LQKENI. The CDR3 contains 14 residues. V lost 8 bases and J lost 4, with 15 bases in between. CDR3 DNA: TGTGCCAGCACCACCGGGACGGTCGGAAACACCATATATTTT. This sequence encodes CASTTGTVGNTIYF.